These T cell receptor beta chains were read from a single sample in a study of blood T cell repertoires in COVID-19. Sequencing used immunoSEQ multiplex PCR; TCRdb keeps in-frame clones, though not all of them. Of about 350,000 clones in the sample, approximately 89% were seen once. Material for sequencing was peripheral blood. These receptors were obtained from a woman aged 60-70 years with COVID-19, enrolled during active disease. The CDR3 runs from the conserved cysteine through the conserved F or W. The order of the fields is V gene, J gene, clone size, D gene, CDR3 protein, CDR3 DNA. The D gene is left open where the match is weak. The size entry is marked missing in some rows and otherwise reads once, few, many or a size class.

V gene: TRBV7-6; J gene: TRBJ1-3; clone size: once; D gene: .; CDR3 protein: CASSLSPGVLSGNTIYF; CDR3 DNA: TGTGCCAGCAGCTTATCCCCGGGGGTTCTCTCTGGAAACACCATATATTTT
V gene: TRBV19; J gene: TRBJ1-6; clone size: .; D gene: TRBD1; CDR3 protein: CASSVRDSGSSPLHF; CDR3 DNA: TGTGCCAGTAGTGTCCGGGACAGCGGCAGTTCACCCCTCCACTTT
V gene: TRBV6-7; J gene: TRBJ1-2; clone size: .; D gene: .; CDR3 protein: CARGGGLSYGYTF; CDR3 DNA: TGTGCCAGAGGGGGGGGGCTGTCATATGGCTACACCTTC
V gene: TRBV6-6; J gene: TRBJ1-3; clone size: .; D gene: .; CDR3 protein: CASSYAVHSGNTIYF; CDR3 DNA: TGTGCCAGCAGTTACGCGGTCCATAGTGGAAACACCATATATTTT
V gene: TRBV7-3; J gene: TRBJ1-3; clone size: .; D gene: TRBD1; CDR3 protein: CASSLTPGGGGNTIYF; CDR3 DNA: TGTGCCAGCAGCTTAACCCCAGGGGGAGGAGGAAACACCATATATTTT
V gene: TRBV4-2; J gene: TRBJ1-2; clone size: .; D gene: TRBD1; CDR3 protein: CASRPGTGEAYGYTF; CDR3 DNA: TGTGCCAGCAGGCCCGGGACAGGTGAGGCCTATGGCTACACCTTC
V gene: TRBV5-1; J gene: TRBJ1-5; clone size: once; D gene: .; CDR3 protein: CASSLAGVGQPQHF; CDR3 DNA: TGCGCCAGCAGCTTGGCAGGGGTCGGGCAGCCCCAGCATTTT
V gene: TRBV19; J gene: TRBJ1-2; clone size: .; D gene: TRBD1; CDR3 protein: CASSPDRDNYGYTF; CDR3 DNA: TGTGCCAGTAGTCCAGACAGGGATAACTATGGCTACACCTTC
V gene: TRBV7-3; J gene: TRBJ1-1; clone size: .; D gene: .; CDR3 protein: CASSLTWQKEAFF; CDR3 DNA: TGTGCCAGCAGCTTAACGTGGCAGAAAGAAGCTTTCTTT
V gene: TRBV4-1; J gene: TRBJ1-2; clone size: .; D gene: .; CDR3 protein: CASLGRLRDGYTF; CDR3 DNA: TGCGCCAGCCTCGGGCGTCTGAGGGATGGCTACACCTTC
V gene: TRBV6-5; J gene: TRBJ1-1; clone size: once; D gene: .; CDR3 protein: CASRHRGNTEAFF; CDR3 DNA: TGTGCCAGCAGGCATCGGGGGAACACTGAAGCTTTCTTT